Below, 18 T cell receptor beta chains from the same sample are listed, as sequenced in a study of OX40 agonist ivuxolimab in advanced cancers. Clones were sequenced by immunoSEQ multiplex PCR, and TCRdb holds only the in-frame ones, with some missing. The sample shows over 80,000 clones, roughly 91% of them seen only once. The specimen comprised CD4+ or CD8+ T cells sorted from blood, sampled in a trial of the OX40 agonist ivuxolimab. All receptors come from an adult with an advanced solid tumor such as melanoma, head and neck, liver or kidney cancer.

This chain joins TRBV6-5 and TRBJ2-7; D gene unclear. The CDR3 length is 13 residues. V lost 6 bases, J lost 3 bases, and 12 bases lay in between. Germline V gene data show CDR1 as MNHEY and CDR2 as SVGAGI. This CDR3 is CASRTPLGYEQYF. CDR3 nucleotide sequence: TGTGCCAGCAGGACCCCCCTTGGCTACGAGCAGTACTTC.

The chain couples TRBV7-9 to TRBJ2-3; TRBD2 is a possible D gene (6 bases). Germline CDR1 is SEHNR and CDR2 is FQNEAQ (reference sequence). There are 16 residues in the CDR3. V gave up 5 bases and J gave up 2 bases, with 17 bases separating them. The CDR3 DNA reads as TGTGCCAGCAGCCCATATGGAGGGCACGACACAGATACGCAGTATTTT. This encodes CASSPYGGHDTDTQYF.

The chain employs TRBV11-2 and TRBJ2-7, with a weak D call TRBD1 (5 bases). Per the germline V gene, CDR1 is SGHAT and CDR2 is FQNNGV. The CDR3 covers 14 residues. The V gene lost 5 bases and the J gene lost 10 bases, with 21 bases spanning the gap. The CDR3 coding sequence is TGTGCCAGCAGCATTAATATACGTTTGGACAAACAGTACTTC. This codes for CASSINIRLDKQYF.

The rearrangement uses TRBV18 and TRBJ2-1, with 8 bases lining up with TRBD2. Germline V gene data show CDR1 as KGHSH and CDR2 as LQKENI. This CDR3 contains 17 residues. With 0 bases clipped from V and 4 bases from J, the junction kept 8 bases outside the gene matches. CDR3 nucleotides: TGTGCCAGCTCACCACCAGCGGGAGTGGGGAGATACAATGAGCAGTTCTTC. Encoded protein: CASSPPAGVGRYNEQFF. The full variable domain, its missing parts supplied by reference TRBV18 and TRBJ2-1, is NAGVMQNPRHLVRRRGQEARLRCSPMKGHSHVYWYRQLPEEGLKFMVYLQKENIIDESGMPKERFSAEFPKEGPSILRIQQVVRGDSAAYFCASSPPAGVGRYNEQFFGPGTRLTVL.

The chain joins TRBV7-2 to TRBJ2-2; the D is unclear. Trimming left V 4 bases short and J 7 bases short, with 10 bases between. CDR3 size: 13 residues. CDR1 is SGHTA, CDR2 FQGNSA, per germline. CDR3 region: CASSSANLGELFF. The CDR3 DNA sequence: TGTGCCAGCAGCTCCGCGAATCTCGGGGAGCTGTTTTTT. The full variable domain, rest sourced from reference TRBV7-2 and TRBJ2-2, is GAGVSQSPSNKVTEKGKDVELRCDPISGHTALYWYRQSLGQGLEFLIYFQGNSAPDKSGLPSDRFSAERTGGSVSTLTIQRTQQEDSAVYLCASSSANLGELFFGEGSRLTVL.

The V call is TRBV10-3, the J call TRBJ2-4, with D unclear. Germline loops: CDR1 ENHRY, CDR2 SYGVKD. The CDR3 sequence is 13 residues long. Trimming removed 8 bases at V and 0 bases at J, with 8 bases between. CDR3 DNA sequence: TGTGCCATCTGGCGAATAGCCAAAAACATTCAGTACTTC. This sequence encodes CAIWRIAKNIQYF.

The chain joins TRBV19 to TRBJ2-5; D is possibly TRBD2 (6 bases). The V end was cut by 1 base, the J end by 6 bases, with 12 bases between. Germline V gene lookup returns CDR1 LNHDA and CDR2 SQIVND (reference sequence). The CDR3 is made up of 14 amino acids. The CDR3 bases are TGTGCCAGTAGTATAGGTACTAGCTGGAAGACCCAGTACTTC. Protein sequence: CASSIGTSWKTQYF.

This rearrangement joins TRBV10-2 to TRBJ2-5, with TRBD2 matching over 8 bases. Looked up from germline, CDR1 is WSHSY and CDR2 is SAAADI. The V segment lost 3 bases and the J segment 0 bases; nucleotides outside the gene matches: 9. The CDR3 contains 17 residues. CDR3 sequence (DNA): TGCGCCAGCAGTGACCCCCAAACTAGCGGATACCAAGAGACCCAGTACTTC. It encodes CASSDPQTSGYQETQYF.

This clone has a single count. The gene calls are TRBV6-6 and TRBJ2-3, with 12 bases identical to TRBD2. The germline V gene encodes CDR1 MNHNY and CDR2 SVGAGI (reference sequence). The CDR3 length is 15 residues. J gave up 2 bases and V 5 bases, and 2 bases lay outside the gene matches. CDR3 amino acids: CASSRTSGVTDTQYF. The CDR3 region has the DNA TGTGCCAGCAGTAGGACTAGCGGGGTCACAGATACGCAGTATTTT.

The chain couples TRBV7-2 to TRBJ1-1; the match to TRBD1 covers 9 bases. The V and J ends lost 2 bases and 4 bases, in that order; junction bases with no gene match: 2. The CDR3 runs to 14 residues. Germline assignment: CDR1 SGHTA and CDR2 FQGNSA. DNA of the CDR3: TGTGCCAGCAGCTTAACAGGGGGCGTCACTGAAGCTTTCTTT. Residues: CASSLTGGVTEAFF.

The chain is built from TRBV4-3 and TRBJ2-3; 14 bases align to TRBD2. The V and J ends lost 3 bases and 5 bases, in that order; junction bases with no gene match: 1. From germline, CDR1 is LGHNA and CDR2 YSLEER. This CDR3 contains 15 residues. The CDR3 loop reads CASSQGLAGEDTQYF. The CDR3 DNA sequence: TGCGCCAGCAGCCAGGGACTAGCGGGAGAAGATACGCAGTATTTT.

This CDR3 reads CASSLAGRSSYEQYF. CDR3 nucleotide sequence: TGTGCCAGCAGCTTAGCGGGCCGGAGCTCCTACGAGCAGTACTTC. This sequence joins TRBV13 and TRBJ2-7, with D unresolved. Germline loops: CDR1 PRHDT, CDR2 FYEKMQ (reference sequence). V lost 1 base and J lost 0, with 10 bases in between. The CDR3 runs to 15 residues.

The J gene is TRBJ2-1, the V gene TRBV7-3; D call uncertain. Germline V gene sequence: CDR1 SGHTA, CDR2 FQGTGA. V lost 4 bases and J lost 0, with 13 bases in between. The CDR3 has 16 residues. The CDR3 spells CASSYQPLNSYNEQFF. DNA for the CDR3: TGTGCCAGCAGCTACCAGCCGCTTAACTCCTACAATGAGCAGTTCTTC.

V gene TRBV19 combines with J gene TRBJ2-5; no clear D. The CDR3 totals 14 residues. V lost 7 bases to trimming and J lost 5 bases, with 17 bases between them. Looked up from germline, CDR1 is LNHDA and CDR2 is SQIVND (reference sequence). CDR3 DNA: TGTGCCAGTAAGGCAGGCCCGACCCGGGAGACCCAGTACTTC. Amino acid sequence: CASKAGPTRETQYF.

This chain connects TRBV7-9 to TRBJ1-1; no firm D call. Per the germline V gene, CDR1 is SEHNR and CDR2 is FQNEAQ (reference sequence). The V and J ends lost 3 bases and 1 base respectively, with 12 bases between them. The CDR3 contains 15 residues. CDR3 residues: CASSFERRRNTEAFF. The CDR3 coding sequence is TGTGCCAGCAGCTTCGAGAGGAGGAGGAACACTGAAGCTTTCTTT.

The J gene is TRBJ2-3, the V gene TRBV28; weak D call: TRBD2 (6 bases). CDR3 size: 18 residues. In germline, CDR1 is MDHEN, CDR2 SYDVKM. Trimming removed 2 bases from V and 1 base from J, with 19 bases in between. The CDR3, as DNA: TGTGCCAGCAGTTTACCGGGACTTACAACATACCGCACAGATACGCAGTATTTT. Translated, it gives CASSLPGLTTYRTDTQYF.

The chain joins TRBV28 to TRBJ2-7; 9 positions match TRBD2. Germline-derived CDR1 and CDR2 are MDHEN and SYDVKM. The V segment lost 4 bases and the J segment 5 bases; nucleotides outside the gene matches: 6. This CDR3 has 14 residues. CDR3 sequence reads: CASSSLAGVNEQYF. The CDR3 DNA is TGTGCCAGCAGTTCGTTAGCGGGAGTCAACGAGCAGTACTTC.

The rearrangement links TRBV6-6 to TRBJ2-7, with D maybe TRBD2 (5 bases). Trimming removed 7 bases from V and 7 bases from J, with 14 bases in between. The germline CDR1 and CDR2 sequences are MNHNY and SVGAGI (reference sequence). This CDR3 spans 12 amino acids. DNA for the CDR3: TGTGCCAGCAACAGAGGGTTCAGGGAGCAGTACTTC. Translating gives CASNRGFREQYF.